This T cell receptor beta chain is drawn from a study of CD8 T cells in ankylosing spondylitis. Study-wide points: It was reported that disease-linked clones were significantly enriched in matched ankylosing spondylitis synovial fluid. A motif of eight highly homologous TCR beta variants was seen as apparently characteristic of ankylosing spondylitis blood.

This clonotype has at least ten counts. Antigen: not known. One entry per CDR3 protein results from TCRdb running MiXCR on the 5' RACE reads. The sample consists of roughly 130,000 distinct CDR3 sequences, about 8% of them appearing once. CDR1 SQVTM and CDR2 ANQGSEA come from the germline V gene. The CDR3 has 17 amino acids. V lost 3 bases, J lost 5 bases, and 13 bases stayed unmatched. Input material: synovial fluid, either unsorted or a sorted T cell fraction (not recorded which). This chain uses TRBV29-1 with TRBJ2-1; TRBD1 matches at 10 bases. The TCR sequence derives from a male donor with ankylosing spondylitis. CDR3 region: CSVEDLDRGRLDNEQFF. DNA for the CDR3: TGCAGCGTTGAGGACCTTGACAGGGGGCGCCTGGACAATGAGCAGTTCTTC.